This T cell receptor beta chain stems from a study of blood T cells in healthy people across ages. For the second PCR, which ran for about 6 to 11 cycles, a sample-barcoded 5' primer and a J-beta primer mix were used. Each CDR3 protein is one row after TCRdb ran MiXCR on the 5' RACE reads. Here the sample spans roughly 1.5 million distinct CDR3 sequences, 40% to 45% being singletons. The CDR3 consists of 15 residues. Trimming removed 5 bases from V and 0 bases from J, with 13 bases in between. In germline, CDR1 is SNHLY, CDR2 FYNNEI. The rearrangement joins TRBV2 to TRBJ1-2; no clear D gene. This receptor was taken from a woman between 18 and 29 years old in good health. Sequenced input: blood. The DNA for the CDR3 is TGTGCCAGCAGTAACAACAGATACCCTAACTATGGCTACACCTTC. Protein: CASSNNRYPNYGYTF.